These 20 T cell receptor beta chains share one sample of origin, sequenced in a study of cytomegalovirus exposure and HLA in healthy donors. Primers included in the PCR were 60 Vbeta and 13 Jbeta primers. Libraries were prepared by immunoSEQ multiplex PCR; TCRdb keeps only in-frame clonotypes and omits some of them. The table records 100,000 or so clones, around four fifths of them present only once. The sequencing sample was made of PBMCs. The receptor source for this set is a middle-aged man in good health and CMV-seronegative.

A few counts support this clone. Other DNA sequences within the sample encode an identical CDR3. This chain uses TRBV11-2 with TRBJ1-1, with D uncertain. Germline CDR1 SGHAT, CDR2 FQNNGV. The length of the CDR3 is 14 residues. Trimming took 0 bases from V and 1 from J, leaving 6 bases between them. In nucleotides, the CDR3 is TGTGCCAGCAGCTTAGAGTCAGGGAACACTGAAGCTTTCTTT. Translation: CASSLESGNTEAFF.

This clone was seen only a few times. The genes are TRBV2 and TRBJ2-3, with TRBD2 matching 11 bases. This CDR3 region has 17 residues. Germline V CDR1 and CDR2: SNHLY, FYNNEI. The junction had 11 bases not matched to a gene; V was cut back by 5 bases and J by 4 bases. The CDR3 reads CASSPFTSGGWADTQYF. The CDR3 nucleotides are TGTGCCAGCAGTCCCTTCACTAGCGGGGGTTGGGCAGATACGCAGTATTTT.

The chain recombines TRBV6-5 with TRBJ1-1, with 9 bases fitting TRBD1. Per germline, CDR1 MNHEY and CDR2 SVGAGI. The trim removed 10 bases at V and 5 bases at J, leaving 8 bases unmatched. This CDR3 has 13 residues. In DNA, the CDR3 is TGTGCCACTAAACAGGGGGCGCGAACTGAAGCTTTCTTT. Encoded protein: CATKQGARTEAFF.

This clone was counted between two and nine times. V gene TRBV30 combines with J gene TRBJ1-1; no firm D call. The CDR3 has 13 residues. Trimming pared 0 bases from V and 5 bases from J, leaving 10 bases between. The germline CDR1 and CDR2 sequences are GTSNPN and SVGIG (reference sequence). This CDR3 reads CAWSVLSKTEAFF. The CDR3 bases are TGTGCCTGGAGTGTACTTTCCAAGACTGAAGCTTTCTTT. The whole variable domain, remainder taken from reference TRBV30 and TRBJ1-1, is SQTIHQWPATLVQPVGSPLSLECTVEGTSNPNLYWYRQAAGRGLQLLFYSVGIGQISSEVPQNLSASRPQDRQFILSSKKLLLSDSGFYLCAWSVLSKTEAFFGQGTRLTVV.

This clone was seen a handful of times. V and J are TRBV7-2 and TRBJ1-3; maybe TRBD1 (5 bases). Per germline, CDR1 SGHTA and CDR2 FQGNSA. The CDR3 totals 15 residues. V shed 3 bases and J shed 4 bases, with 13 bases lying between them. The CDR3, as DNA: TGTGCCAGCAGCTTGTTGACAGCCGCCGGAAACACCATATATTTT. As protein: CASSLLTAAGNTIYF.

This clone has only a few counts. The chain is built from TRBV5-4 and TRBJ1-1; 9 positions agree with TRBD1. The germline gives CDR1 SGHNT, CDR2 YYREEE (reference sequence). Germline trimming cut 4 bases from V and 0 bases from J; bases unmatched to any gene: 7. The CDR3 consists of 16 residues. CDR3 DNA: TGTGCCAGCAGCGGGGGACAGGGAGGATTGAACACTGAAGCTTTCTTT. This encodes CASSGGQGGLNTEAFF.

This clone came up once. The rearrangement uses TRBV10-1 and TRBJ2-3; 9 positions agree with TRBD2. Germline-derived CDR1 and CDR2 are WNHNN and SYGVQD (reference sequence). Trimming removed 9 bases from V and 1 base from J; junction bases left unmatched: 26. CDR3 length: 21 amino acids. The CDR3 DNA reads TGCGCCAGGGCTATTCTCTCGGGGGGGCTAGCGGGGTCCCGAGGCACAGATACGCAGTATTTT. It specifies CARAILSGGLAGSRGTDTQYF.

This clone was observed a single time. V is TRBV19 and J is TRBJ1-1; D is unclear. Germline V gives CDR1 LNHDA, CDR2 SQIVND (reference sequence). V was shortened by 6 bases and J by 0 bases, with 14 bases between the two germline ends. The CDR3 runs to 15 residues. The CDR3 coding sequence is TGTGCCAGTAGCCTACCCACTGCCATGAACACTGAAGCTTTCTTT. This translates into CASSLPTAMNTEAFF. Looking up the rest from reference TRBV19 and TRBJ1-1 gives the full variable domain: DGGITQSPKYLFRKEGQNVTLSCEQNLNHDAMYWYRQDPGQGLRLIYYSQIVNDFQKGDIAEGYSVSREKKESFPLTVTSAQKNPTAFYLCASSLPTAMNTEAFFGQGTRLTVV.

The chain carries TRBV5-6 and TRBJ1-2; TRBD1 is a possible D gene (6 bases). CDR1 and CDR2 (germline): SGHDT, YYEEEE. Trimming took off 0 bases at V and 0 bases at J, with 15 bases between the two ends. The CDR3 sequence is 17 residues long. The CDR3, as DNA: TGTGCCAGCAGCTTGGCAGGGGAGGGGTCGTCTAACTATGGCTACACCTTC. Translating it yields CASSLAGEGSSNYGYTF. Supplemented by reference TRBV5-6 and TRBJ1-2, the full variable domain reads DAGVTQSPTHLIKTRGQQVTLRCSPKSGHDTVSWYQQALGQGPQFIFQYYEEEERQRGNFPDRFSGHQFPNYSSELNVNALLLGDSALYLCASSLAGEGSSNYGYTFGSGTRLTVV.

The chain employs TRBV12-5 and TRBJ1-1, with a tentative D call TRBD1 (6 bases). The CDR3 is made up of 16 amino acids. The V gene's germline CDR1 is LGHNT and CDR2 FRNRAP. The ends were cut back, 7 bases at V and 2 bases at J, with 20 bases in the middle. The CDR3 DNA is TGTGCTAGTGTCCCGAACAGGGTTTGGGGAAACACTGAAGCTTTCTTT. Translating it yields CASVPNRVWGNTEAFF.

The CDR3 bases are TGTGCCAGCACCCGTCGTGAGGTAAATTATGGCTACACCTTC. Protein product: CASTRREVNYGYTF. V usage is TRBV28 and J usage is TRBJ1-2; D unresolved. Trimming pared 7 bases from V and 5 bases from J, leaving 17 bases between. Germline V gives CDR1 MDHEN, CDR2 SYDVKM. This CDR3 spans 14 amino acids.

The chain employs TRBV2 and TRBJ1-1, with 8 bases aligning to TRBD1. V dropped 6 bases and J dropped 11; count of bases not matched to a gene: 8. CDR1 is SNHLY and CDR2 is FYNNEI in the germline V gene. CDR3 length: 12 amino acids. Here the CDR3 DNA reads TGTGCCAGCAGAGCGGACAGGGAAGAGGCTTTCTTT. Translation: CASRADREEAFF. Variable domain in full (rest from reference TRBV2 and TRBJ1-1): EPEVTQTPSHQVTQMGQEVILRCVPISNHLYFYWYRQILGQKVEFLVSFYNNEISEKSEIFDDQFSVERPDGSNFTLKIRSTKLEDSAMYFCASRADREEAFFGQGTRLTVV.

This clone was observed a few times. The rearrangement uses TRBV5-6 and TRBJ2-3, with TRBD1 identical over 8 bases. The CDR3 covers 13 residues. Trimming at V came to 5 bases and at J to 5 bases, leaving 4 bases not matched to a gene. The germline CDR1 and CDR2 sequences are SGHDT and YYEEEE. In DNA, the CDR3 is TGTGCCAGCAGGTCCAGGGGGCTAGATACGCAGTATTTT. Residues: CASRSRGLDTQYF.

This clone was picked up one time. This chain joins TRBV7-3 and TRBJ2-1; TRBD2 matches at 7 bases. The CDR3 has 16 residues. The germline gives CDR1 SGHTA, CDR2 FQGTGA. V lost 1 base to trimming and J lost 2 bases; unmatched junction nucleotides: 5. CDR3 residues: CASSLSGGGAYNEQFF. The CDR3 DNA reads as TGTGCCAGCAGCTTAAGCGGGGGTGGCGCCTACAATGAGCAGTTCTTC.

The chain has TRBV7-2 and TRBJ2-3; TRBD2 agrees at 8 bases. The CDR3 extends over 17 amino acids. Germline values: CDR1 SGHTA, CDR2 FQGNSA. V dropped 4 bases and J dropped 2; count of bases not matched to a gene: 11. The CDR3 is CASSSNFGGDVTDTQYF. The CDR3 DNA reads TGTGCCAGCAGCTCCAACTTCGGGGGGGACGTCACAGATACGCAGTATTTT.

The chain has TRBV4-1 and TRBJ2-2; 7 nucleotides line up with TRBD1. This CDR3 has 15 amino acids. With V trimmed by 6 bases and J by 0 bases, 4 bases remained unmatched. CDR1 and CDR2 from the germline V gene are MGHRA and YSYEKL. CDR3: CASRNRGSNTGELFF. The CDR3 nucleotides read TGCGCCAGCAGAAACAGGGGTTCGAACACCGGGGAGCTGTTTTTT.

This chain joins TRBV28 and TRBJ1-1; D is unresolved. Germline V CDR1 and CDR2: MDHEN, SYDVKM. Between the trimmed V and J ends, which lost 7 bases and 1 base, there was a span of 7 bases. The CDR3 is 12 residues long. The CDR3 loop is CASMGPNTEAFF. In DNA form, the CDR3 reads TGTGCCAGCATGGGCCCGAACACTGAAGCTTTCTTT.

In its sample, this clone was seen a few times. The sample contains more than one DNA sequence encoding this CDR3. The J gene is TRBJ2-3, the V gene TRBV7-6; TRBD2 matches at 8 bases. J was trimmed by 4 bases and V by 1 base; bases with no gene match: 4. CDR3 length: 15 amino acids. In germline, CDR1 is SGHVS, CDR2 FNYEAQ. The CDR3 sequence is CASSLVAGGADTQYF. The DNA for the CDR3 is TGTGCCAGCAGCTTAGTGGCGGGGGGCGCAGATACGCAGTATTTT.

This rearrangement joins TRBV5-1 to TRBJ2-7, with D perhaps matching TRBD1 (6 bases). Trimming pared 4 bases from V and 4 bases from J, leaving 9 bases between. The germline gives CDR1 SGHRS, CDR2 YFSETQ. CDR3 length: 12 amino acids. CDR3 sequence: CASSPGQYEQYF. The CDR3 nucleotides are TGCGCCAGCAGCCCAGGACAGTACGAGCAGTACTTC. The entire variable domain, with the rest obtained from reference TRBV5-1 and TRBJ2-7, is as follows: KAGVTQTPRYLIKTRGQQVTLSCSPISGHRSVSWYQQTPGQGLQFLFEYFSETQRNKGNFPGRFSGRQFSNSRSEMNVSTLELGDSALYLCASSPGQYEQYFGPGTRLTVT.

The rearrangement uses TRBV10-3 and TRBJ2-5; 7 nucleotides match TRBD1. V lost 2 bases, J lost 5 bases, and 5 bases stayed unmatched. This CDR3 is built from 14 residues. CDR1 is ENHRY, CDR2 SYGVKD, per germline. CDR3 protein: CAISEDSDRETQYF. DNA of the CDR3: TGTGCCATCAGTGAGGACTCGGACAGGGAGACCCAGTACTTC.